These 13 T cell receptor beta chains share one sample of origin, sequenced in a study of OX40 agonist ivuxolimab in advanced cancers. This table comes from immunoSEQ multiplex PCR, and its TCRdb copy is limited to in-frame clones, with some not included. The sample includes around 41,000 clones, approximately 91% of them seen just once. The sequenced sample was CD4+ or CD8+ T cells sorted from blood, obtained in a trial of the OX40 agonist ivuxolimab. These receptors were obtained from an adult with an advanced solid tumor such as melanoma, head and neck, liver or kidney cancer.

The chain is built from TRBV4-1 and TRBJ2-5; tentatively, D is TRBD1 or TRBD2 (6 bases each). This CDR3 contains 16 residues. Per the germline V gene, CDR1 is MGHRA and CDR2 is YSYEKL. The germline V and J ends were trimmed by 1 base and 1 base, with 13 bases remaining between them. CDR3 sequence reads: CASSQASGGLQETQYF. The CDR3 region has the DNA TGCGCCAGCAGCCAAGCTAGTGGGGGGCTCCAAGAGACCCAGTACTTC.

The chain uses TRBV28 and TRBJ2-5; D is uncertain. This CDR3 region has 14 residues. Germline V gives CDR1 MDHEN, CDR2 SYDVKM. Trimming pared 3 bases from V and 5 bases from J, leaving 13 bases between. CDR3 DNA: TGTGCCAGCAGTTTTTTAGGGTCCTTGGAGACCCAGTACTTC. It translates to CASSFLGSLETQYF.

This rearrangement joins TRBV4-2 to TRBJ2-7; 14 nucleotides line up with TRBD2. With 4 bases clipped from V and 6 bases from J, the junction kept 5 bases outside the gene matches. The CDR3 is 15 residues long. Germline V gene sequence: CDR1 LGHNA, CDR2 YNFKEQ. CDR3 DNA sequence: TGTGCCAGCAGCCGACTAGCGGGAGGGCCCCGCGAGCAGTACTTC. Encoded protein: CASSRLAGGPREQYF.

This chain uses TRBV7-6 with TRBJ2-5; tentatively, D is TRBD2 (5 bases). The J call may be mistaken, given a closer DNA end match to TRBJ2-7. Germline V gene data show CDR1 as SGHVS and CDR2 as FNYEAQ. The CDR3 runs to 15 residues. The CDR3 nucleotides read TGTGCCAGCAGCTTAGATGTCACTAGCTCCTACGAGCAGTACTTC. This sequence encodes CASSLDVTSSYEQYF.

This clone has only one observation. The chain carries TRBV11-2 and TRBJ2-7; 9 bases fit TRBD2. Per the germline V gene, CDR1 is SGHAT and CDR2 is FQNNGV. The CDR3 has 17 residues. J gave up 2 bases and V 2 bases, and 10 bases lay outside the gene matches. Here the CDR3 reads CASSLSQRTSATYEQYF. CDR3 nucleotides: TGTGCCAGCAGCTTATCCCAACGGACTAGCGCTACCTACGAGCAGTACTTC.

The genes are TRBV7-9 and TRBJ2-1; TRBD2 matches at 7 bases. Unmatched junction bases numbered 10, after V lost 5 bases and J lost 6 bases. The CDR3 is 15 residues long. The germline V gene has CDR1 SEHNR and CDR2 FQNEAQ (reference sequence). The CDR3 here is CASSLLAIRTNEQFF. In DNA, the CDR3 is TGTGCCAGCAGCCTACTAGCGATTCGAACCAATGAGCAGTTCTTC.

V usage is TRBV2 and J usage is TRBJ1-1; 7 positions match TRBD1. Trimming cost V 8 bases and J 1 base; bases outside gene matches: 7. Germline CDR1 is SNHLY and CDR2 is FYNNEI. The CDR3 sequence is 14 residues long. As DNA, the CDR3 is TGTGCCAGCGGCCCAGACAGGGCGAACACTGAAGCTTTCTTT. Protein sequence: CASGPDRANTEAFF.

This clone was seen only once. CDR3 nucleotides: TGTGCCAGTAGTATGACCCCCGGCGAGACCCAGTACTTC. Its translation: CASSMTPGETQYF. This chain joins TRBV19 and TRBJ2-5, with no clear D. V was pared by 3 bases and J by 5 bases, with 10 bases between. This CDR3 has 13 amino acids. Germline-derived CDR1 and CDR2 are LNHDA and SQIVND (reference sequence).

This clone was seen just once. The chain has TRBV18 and TRBJ2-1, with 10 positions matching TRBD2. With 3 bases clipped from V and 6 bases from J, the junction kept 8 bases outside the gene matches. The CDR3 loop spans 16 amino acids. The germline gives CDR1 KGHSH, CDR2 LQKENI. The CDR3 sequence: CASSPLAGGRGNEQFF. CDR3 DNA sequence: TGTGCCAGCTCACCTTTAGCGGGAGGCCGCGGCAATGAGCAGTTCTTC.

This clone counts as large. The chain combines TRBV19 with TRBJ1-5; 8 bases map to TRBD1. CDR3 size: 13 residues. With 6 bases clipped from V and 2 bases from J, the junction kept 0 bases outside the gene matches. From germline, CDR1 is LNHDA and CDR2 SQIVND (reference sequence). Here the CDR3 DNA reads TGTGCCAGTAGGACAGGGGGCAATCAGCCCCAGCATTTT. Translation gives CASRTGGNQPQHF.

The chain is built from TRBV6-5 and TRBJ2-5, with D tentatively TRBD1 or TRBD2 (7 bases each). This CDR3 has 13 residues. V lost 10 bases to trimming and J lost 3 bases, with 15 bases between them. Germline CDR1 and CDR2: MNHEY and SVGAGI. CDR3 coding DNA: TGTGCCATACAGGGGAGGGTTGAAGAGACCCAGTACTTC. Its translation: CAIQGRVEETQYF.

The genes are TRBV18 and TRBJ2-3; 8 nucleotides line up with TRBD1. Germline CDR1 reads KGHSH; CDR2 reads LQKENI. J gave up 4 bases and V 3 bases, and 3 bases lay outside the gene matches. The CDR3 extends over 14 amino acids. CDR3 region: CASSPQQGADTQYF. Here the CDR3 DNA reads TGTGCCAGCTCACCCCAACAGGGGGCAGATACGCAGTATTTT.

V and J are TRBV19 and TRBJ2-1, with 10 positions matching TRBD2. CDR1 is LNHDA, CDR2 SQIVND, per germline (reference sequence). The CDR3 has 16 amino acids. After removal of 0 bases from V and 6 bases from J, the junction contained 5 bases not matched to a gene. The DNA of the CDR3 is TGTGCCAGTAGTATAGATCGGCTAGCGGGAGCCAATGAGCAGTTCTTC. The encoded protein is CASSIDRLAGANEQFF.